These 21 T cell receptor beta chains share one sample of origin, sequenced in a study of response to subunit inactivated influenza vaccine. TCRdb re-derived calls from the RT-PCR reads in MiXCR, one entry per CDR3 protein. The sample carries hundreds of thousands of distinct CDR3 sequences, 12% recorded once. This specimen was non-naive T cells sorted from PBMCs, taken 14 to 15 days before vaccination. These TCRs come from a man aged 45-60 years who received an inactivated influenza vaccine.

This clonotype was seen more than once but under ten times. This chain joins TRBV2 and TRBJ2-7, with D unresolved. The ends were cut back, 1 base at V and 0 bases at J, with 13 bases in the middle. The germline gives CDR1 SNHLY, CDR2 FYNNEI. The CDR3 runs 16 residues. The CDR3 DNA reads as TGTGCCAGCAGTGAAGTTGCGCAGGTGTACTCCTACGAGCAGTACTTC. Protein product: CASSEVAQVYSYEQYF.

The sample holds many counts of this clonotype. This sequence joins TRBV5-5 and TRBJ2-2; 8 nucleotides agree with TRBD1. This CDR3 is 16 amino acids long. Losses at the gene ends were 4 bases for V and 1 base for J; bases not matched to a gene: 6. Per the germline V gene, CDR1 is SGHKS and CDR2 is YYEKEE (reference sequence). As DNA, the CDR3 is TGTGCCAGCAGCACGGGACAGGCACTGAACACCGGGGAGCTGTTTTTT. This encodes CASSTGQALNTGELFF. Based on the CDR3 plus reference TRBV5-5 and TRBJ2-2, the full variable domain is DAGVTQSPTHLIKTRGQQVTLRCSPISGHKSVSWYQQVLGQGPQFIFQYYEKEERGRGNFPDRFSARQFPNYSSELNVNALLLGDSALYLCASSTGQALNTGELFFGEGSRLTVL.

This clonotype was found a few times. V is TRBV5-1 and J is TRBJ2-5; D perhaps matches TRBD2 (6 bases). CDR3 size: 16 residues. The germline gives CDR1 SGHRS, CDR2 YFSETQ. Trimming cost V 6 bases and J 3 bases, with 21 bases left between them. The DNA of the CDR3 is TGCGCCAGCACGCGGGGCGATCCGTGGGTCGAAGAGACCCAGTACTTC. Its translation: CASTRGDPWVEETQYF.

The table lists this clonotype with a few counts. The DNA for the CDR3 is TGCAGTGCTAGAGATCACCGACAGGGGGCGGGAGGCTACACCTTC. Its protein is CSARDHRQGAGGYTF. The chain has TRBV20-1 and TRBJ1-2, with 10 bases fitting TRBD1. The V gene end was trimmed by 0 bases and the J gene end by 8 bases; junction bases not matched to a gene: 9. Germline CDR1 is DFQATT and CDR2 is SNEGSKA (reference sequence). The CDR3 has 15 residues.

There are a few counts of this clonotype. The rearrangement links TRBV28 to TRBJ2-1; 10 nucleotides agree with TRBD2. CDR1 and CDR2 (germline): MDHEN, SYDVKM. CDR3 length: 15 residues. The junction had 2 bases not matched to a gene; V was cut back by 4 bases and J by 2 bases. The CDR3 loop is CASSSLAGAYNEQFF. CDR3 in DNA: TGTGCCAGCAGTTCCCTAGCGGGGGCCTACAATGAGCAGTTCTTC. The full variable domain, its missing parts supplied by reference TRBV28 and TRBJ2-1, is DVKVTQSSRYLVKRTGEKVFLECVQDMDHENMFWYRQDPGLGLRLIYFSYDVKMKEKGDIPEGYSVSREKKERFSLILESASTNQTSMYLCASSSLAGAYNEQFFGPGTRLTVL.

The V and J genes are TRBV20-1 and TRBJ2-5, with D tentatively TRBD2 (6 bases). The CDR3 runs 12 residues. Germline V gene lookup returns CDR1 DFQATT and CDR2 SNEGSKA (reference sequence). The V end lost 6 bases, the J end lost 6 bases, and 14 bases lay between the germline ends. CDR3 nucleotide sequence: TGCAGTGCCAAACTAGCTGCAAAGACCCAGTACTTC. The encoded protein is CSAKLAAKTQYF.

The chain employs TRBV12-3 or TRBV12-4 and TRBJ1-6; no reliable D call. The CDR3 consists of 12 residues. Trimming pared 4 bases from V and 8 bases from J, leaving 6 bases between. This CDR3 is CASSYSYSPLHF. The CDR3, as DNA: TGTGCCAGCAGTTACAGCTATTCACCCCTCCACTTT.

This clonotype was recorded at least ten times. The chain couples TRBV29-1 to TRBJ2-5; D is ambiguous. The V gene lost 5 bases and the J gene lost 6 bases, with 10 bases spanning the gap. The CDR3 contains 11 residues. Germline V lookup: CDR1 SQVTM, CDR2 ANQGSEA. Here the CDR3 reads CSVSNAKTQYF. The CDR3 coding sequence is TGCAGCGTTAGTAACGCGAAGACCCAGTACTTC.

The V call is TRBV20-1, the J call TRBJ2-2; D may be TRBD1 (6 bases). The CDR3 has 16 residues. Germline CDR1 DFQATT, CDR2 SNEGSKA (reference sequence). The V end was cut by 0 bases, the J end by 4 bases, with 15 bases between. CDR3 loop: CSARDLTGIGTGELFF. The CDR3 bases are TGCAGTGCTAGAGATCTAACAGGGATCGGCACCGGGGAGCTGTTTTTT.

This clonotype turned up a few times. The J gene is TRBJ2-2, the V gene TRBV3-1; D remains ambiguous. Trimming shortened V by 7 bases and J by 6 bases, and 6 bases separated the two germline ends. The CDR3 spans 11 residues. Germline CDR1 LGHDT, CDR2 YNNKEL (reference sequence). The CDR3 sequence: CASTLAGELFF. CDR3 coding DNA: TGTGCCAGCACCCTAGCCGGGGAGCTGTTTTTT. Combining the CDR3 with reference TRBV3-1 and TRBJ2-2 gives the whole variable domain DTAVSQTPKYLVTQMGNDKSIKCEQNLGHDTMYWYKQDSKKFLKIMFSYNNKELIINETVPNRFSPKSPDKAHLNLHINSLELGDSAVYFCASTLAGELFFGEGSRLTVL.

There are a few counts of this clonotype. The rearrangement uses TRBV7-8 and TRBJ2-2, with TRBD1 identical over 10 bases. The CDR3 sequence is 18 residues long. Germline trimming cut 4 bases from V and 5 bases from J; bases unmatched to any gene: 13. Germline V gives CDR1 SGHVS, CDR2 FQNEAQ. The DNA for the CDR3 is TGTGCCAGCAGCTCCCGGGACAGGGGTTCTATGAGGACCGGGGAGCTGTTTTTT. It encodes CASSSRDRGSMRTGELFF.

This clonotype was seen a handful of times. The J gene is TRBJ1-3, the V gene TRBV25-1; D gene unclear. The germline CDR1 and CDR2 sequences are MGHDK and SYGVNS. Trimming pared 4 bases from V and 4 bases from J, leaving 11 bases between. The CDR3 consists of 14 residues. The CDR3 spells CASSVEGFGNTIYF. In nucleotides, the CDR3 is TGTGCCAGCAGTGTAGAAGGTTTCGGAAACACCATATATTTT.

The chain employs TRBV5-1 and TRBJ2-3; a weak D match, TRBD2 (6 bases). The V gene's germline CDR1 is SGHRS and CDR2 YFSETQ. Trimming took 4 bases from V and 2 from J, leaving 14 bases between them. The CDR3 length is 15 residues. In nucleotides, the CDR3 is TGCGCCAGCAGCCGCGGGACTTTAAACACAGATACGCAGTATTTT. Its translation is CASSRGTLNTDTQYF.

This clonotype was found many times. The CDR3 nucleotides are TGCAGCGTGGAGGACAGCAACTCTGGAAACACCATATATTTT. Residues: CSVEDSNSGNTIYF. The chain links TRBV29-1 to TRBJ1-3, with a weak D call TRBD1 (6 bases). Trimming left V 6 bases short and J 0 bases short, with 12 bases between. The CDR3 runs to 14 residues. The germline CDR1 and CDR2 sequences are SQVTM and ANQGSEA.

This clonotype has a count of ten or more. This chain joins TRBV4-1 and TRBJ1-5; D is unclear. CDR3 size: 13 residues. The V and J ends lost 3 bases and 7 bases respectively, with 10 bases between them. The germline V gene encodes CDR1 MGHRA and CDR2 YSYEKL. This CDR3 reads CASSQSRNQPQHF. CDR3 coding DNA: TGCGCCAGCAGCCAGTCTAGAAACCAGCCCCAGCATTTT.

This clonotype showed up many times. The chain carries TRBV5-1 and TRBJ1-1; D ambiguous. Per germline, CDR1 SGHRS and CDR2 YFSETQ. V dropped 0 bases and J dropped 7 bases, with 7 bases sitting between them. CDR3 size: 12 residues. The CDR3 spells CASSLGQGEAFF. The CDR3 bases are TGCGCCAGCAGCTTGGGACAAGGTGAAGCTTTCTTT.

The chain couples TRBV5-6 to TRBJ1-1, with TRBD1 as a possible D gene (5 bases). CDR1 SGHDT and CDR2 YYEEEE come from the germline V gene. V dropped 4 bases and J dropped 4 bases, with 11 bases sitting between them. The CDR3 is 13 amino acids. The CDR3 nucleotides read TGTGCCAGCAGCCGAAGGGGCGGCACTGAAGCTTTCTTT. As protein: CASSRRGGTEAFF.

There are many counts of this clonotype. The chain has TRBV28 and TRBJ1-2, with D tentatively TRBD1 (6 bases). Deletions cut 2 bases from V and 4 bases from J, with 14 bases between. The length of the CDR3 is 15 residues. Germline V CDR1 and CDR2: MDHEN, SYDVKM. This chain's CDR3 is CASSLQGISSYGYTF. CDR3 coding DNA: TGTGCCAGCAGTTTACAGGGGATCAGTTCCTATGGCTACACCTTC.

This clonotype was observed a few times. The chain couples TRBV11-2 to TRBJ2-4; D uncertain. The CDR3 contains 19 residues. The V end was cut by 2 bases, the J end by 0 bases, with 20 bases between. The germline V gene has CDR1 SGHAT and CDR2 FQNNGV. The CDR3 DNA sequence: TGTGCCAGCAGCTTAAATCCTCTGGGCACGGATTTAGCCAAAAACATTCAGTACTTC. Translated: CASSLNPLGTDLAKNIQYF.

Many counts were recorded for this clonotype. CDR3 nucleotides: TGCAGTGCTCCCGACCACGGCGGCGTCAGCTATGGCTACACCTTC. Its translation is CSAPDHGGVSYGYTF. The chain carries TRBV20-1 and TRBJ1-2; no reliable D call. Trimming stripped 5 bases from V and 4 bases from J, with 20 bases between. This CDR3 is 15 amino acids long. Germline V CDR1 and CDR2: DFQATT, SNEGSKA (reference sequence).

Many counts were recorded for this clonotype. The chain carries TRBV28 and TRBJ1-5; 7 nucleotides align to TRBD1. After removal of 9 bases from V and 9 bases from J, the junction contained 5 bases not matched to a gene. The CDR3 is 11 amino acids. CDR1 is MDHEN and CDR2 is SYDVKM in the germline V gene. CDR3 region: CASEQGRPQHF. In nucleotides, the CDR3 is TGTGCCAGTGAACAGGGGAGGCCCCAGCATTTT.